The clone carrying this TCR beta chain was counted only a few times. No antigen is known for it. The data are from a study of shared clonotypes between healthy human individuals. The wider study: CD4 naive and CD4 memory each took three plates per donor, while CD8 naive took two and CD8 memory one. Study-wide results and caveats: Non-shared clonotypes showed lower generation probabilities than clonotypes common to all four donors. Clonotype sharing among donors was expected to depend on sequencing depth. Represented genetic and exposure-history diversity was restricted by having few donors.

Trimming shortened V by 5 bases and J by 2 bases, and 10 bases separated the two germline ends. From germline, CDR1 is MDHEN and CDR2 SYDVKM. The CDR3 has 13 residues. Only in-frame clones appear in the TCRdb table, and some are missing; sequencing was by immunoSEQ multiplex PCR. Found here are more than 2 million clones, roughly 95% of them singletons; the top ten hold 0.1% to 0.15%. The chain links TRBV28 to TRBJ2-7; D is uncertain. The sequence was obtained from a man younger than 30 in good health. Sequenced material: naive CD4+ T cells sorted from blood. Subset meaning: CD45RA+ positively selected. Written as DNA, the CDR3 is TGTGCCAGCAGTATGGGCGGACCCTACGAGCAGTACTTC. Its translation is CASSMGGPYEQYF.